This T cell receptor (beta chain) was retrieved from a study of T cell repertoires in ileal Crohn's disease. Turning to the study itself: Less than 40% were active smokers at surgery; median disease duration was approximately 8.5 years. Postoperative therapy was given to about half: about 11 thiopurines, around 18 anti-TNF agents.

Here immunoSEQ multiplex PCR was the method, and the copy in TCRdb shows in-frame clones only, minus some. The data hold about 3,800 clones, with about 86% observed a single time. Per the germline V gene, CDR1 is SGHRS and CDR2 is YFSETQ. The CDR3 extends over 14 amino acids. The V end was cut by 7 bases, the J end by 0 bases, with 10 bases between. Sequenced sample: ileal tissue. The source of this sequence is an adult with Crohn's disease. The V gene is TRBV5-1, the J gene TRBJ2-2; a possible D gene is TRBD2 (6 bases). CDR3 region: CASGGAANTGELFF. CDR3 DNA sequence: TGCGCCAGCGGCGGGGCTGCGAACACCGGGGAGCTGTTTTTT.